Presented here are 6 T cell receptor beta chains from one specimen sequenced in a study of T cells in Graves' hyperthyroidism and ophthalmopathy. Using RNA transcripts as the source, TCR beta CDR3 regions were amplified. TCR CDR3 regions were first amplified by RT-PCR with HTBI primers. Via MiXCR, TCRdb re-called the multiplex PCR reads, giving one row per CDR3 protein. The sample holds about 210,000 distinct CDR3 sequences, around 17% seen once. The sample consisted of blood. The receptors were sampled from a man between 35 and 55 years old with Graves' hyperthyroidism.

At least ten counts were recorded for this clonotype. CDR3 amino acids: CASSPDGTDTQYF. For the CDR3, the DNA is TGCGCCAGCAGCCCGGACGGCACAGATACGCAGTATTTT. This rearrangement joins TRBV5-1 to TRBJ2-3, with D unclear. Trimming cost V 4 bases and J 1 base, with 7 bases left between them. Germline CDR1 is SGHRS and CDR2 is YFSETQ. This CDR3 comprises 13 residues. The full variable domain, its missing parts supplied by reference TRBV5-1 and TRBJ2-3, is KAGVTQTPRYLIKTRGQQVTLSCSPISGHRSVSWYQQTPGQGLQFLFEYFSETQRNKGNFPGRFSGRQFSNSRSEMNVSTLELGDSALYLCASSPDGTDTQYFGPGTRLTVL.

This clonotype was recorded at least ten times. V usage is TRBV7-9 and J usage is TRBJ1-1; D perhaps matches TRBD1 (6 bases). Germline CDR1 reads SEHNR; CDR2 reads FQNEAQ (reference sequence). The CDR3 spans 14 residues. Trimming stripped 8 bases from V and 1 base from J, with 14 bases between. CDR3 amino acids: CASLQGGRNTEAFF. CDR3 sequence (DNA): TGTGCCAGCTTACAGGGAGGTCGGAACACTGAAGCTTTCTTT.

This chain uses TRBV6-1 with TRBJ2-3; D is ambiguous. CDR1 and CDR2 from the germline V gene are MNHNS and SASEGT. The V end was cut by 1 base, the J end by 6 bases, with 8 bases between. The CDR3 sequence is 13 residues long. CDR3 coding DNA: TGTGCCAGCAGTGAAGGGCTTATGGATACGCAGTATTTT. Translation: CASSEGLMDTQYF.

This clonotype was counted many times. This chain uses TRBV6-1 with TRBJ1-5; D might be TRBD1 (5 bases). The germline V gene has CDR1 MNHNS and CDR2 SASEGT. V was clipped by 7 bases and J by 1 base, with 14 bases between them. The CDR3 contains 15 residues. DNA for the CDR3: TGTGCCAGCACGGTGGGGAGACAGAGCAATCAGCCCCAGCATTTT. It specifies CASTVGRQSNQPQHF.

The rearrangement uses TRBV6-2 or TRBV6-3 and TRBJ1-4, with a tentative D call TRBD1 (5 bases). Trimming left V 7 bases short and J 8 bases short, with 11 bases between. Per germline, CDR1 MNHEY and CDR2 SVGEGT. The CDR3 spans 12 residues. The CDR3 reads CASNRGQEKLFF. In DNA form, the CDR3 reads TGTGCCAGCAACCGTGGACAAGAAAAACTGTTTTTT.

This clonotype was recorded at least ten times. This sequence joins TRBV12-3 or TRBV12-4 and TRBJ2-7, with TRBD1 identical over 8 bases. Losses at the gene ends were 5 bases for V and 7 bases for J; bases not matched to a gene: 13. The CDR3 is made up of 15 amino acids. The CDR3 protein is CASSVGTGPSREQYF. Here the CDR3 DNA reads TGTGCCAGCAGTGTCGGGACAGGTCCATCTCGGGAGCAGTACTTC.